The clone carrying this T cell receptor (beta chain) was seen more than once but under ten times. Its antigen is unknown. The CDR3 sequence is 17 residues long. Per germline, CDR1 MNHNS and CDR2 SASEGT. V shed 4 bases and J 0 bases; nucleotides not matched to a gene: 9. The sample is drawn from a study of CD8+ T cells in alopecia areata. General observations from the study: Scalp data also include sequences from resident alphabeta T cells of normal skin.

Alopecia areata patients gave lesional scalp punch biopsies and peripheral blood samples. Sequencing relied on a cDNA template that was reverse transcribed from extracted RNA. Produced via immunoSEQ multiplex PCR; TCRdb's table is partial and in-frame only. The profile covers 110,000 to 150,000 clones, with around three fifths appearing a single time and under 6.5% taken by the ten largest. This sample comprised CD4+ T cells sorted from blood, obtained at week 0. This chain connects TRBV6-1 to TRBJ2-1, with TRBD2 identical over 7 bases. The sequence was collected from a human donor with alopecia areata. This chain's CDR3 is CASSGGGARGSYNEQFF. In DNA form, the CDR3 reads TGTGCCAGCAGTGGCGGGGGAGCTAGGGGCTCCTACAATGAGCAGTTCTTC.